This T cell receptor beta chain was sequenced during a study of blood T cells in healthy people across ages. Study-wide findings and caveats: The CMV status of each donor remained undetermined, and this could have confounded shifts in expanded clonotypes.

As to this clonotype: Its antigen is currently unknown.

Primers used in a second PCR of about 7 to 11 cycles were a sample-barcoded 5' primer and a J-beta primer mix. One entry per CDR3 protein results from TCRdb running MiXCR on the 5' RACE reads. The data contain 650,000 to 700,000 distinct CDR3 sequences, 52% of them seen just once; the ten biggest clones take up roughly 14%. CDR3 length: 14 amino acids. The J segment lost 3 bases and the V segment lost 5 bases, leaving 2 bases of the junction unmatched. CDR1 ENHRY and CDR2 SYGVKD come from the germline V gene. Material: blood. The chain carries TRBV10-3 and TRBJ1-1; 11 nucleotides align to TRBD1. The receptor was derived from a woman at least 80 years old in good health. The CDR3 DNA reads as TGTGCCATCAGTAAGGGACAGGGGGACACTGAAGCTTTCTTT. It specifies CAISKGQGDTEAFF.